This TCR beta chain was captured by sequencing in a study of memory CD4+ T cells and cytomegalovirus serostatus. The V gene lost 5 bases and the J gene lost 3 bases, with 15 bases spanning the gap. CDR3 length: 14 amino acids. Per germline, CDR1 GTSNPN and CDR2 SVGIG (reference sequence). In its sample, this clone was seen once. The sort gate was single viable CD3+CD4+CD8-CD45RO+ cells for memory CD4+ T cells. Positive selection with CD4 microbeads enriched total CD4+ T cells. Generated by immunoSEQ multiplex PCR, the TCRdb table keeps only in-frame clones and is missing some. The data show approximately 60,000 clones, with roughly 77% seen just once and roughly 3% held by the top ten.

The sample comprised memory CD4+ T cells from blood. This chain connects TRBV30 to TRBJ2-3; D tentatively fits TRBD1 or TRBD2 (6 bases each). The TCR was taken from an adult in good health and CMV-seropositive. CDR3 protein: CAWARGLETDTQYF. The CDR3, as DNA: TGTGCCTGGGCCCGGGGGCTTGAGACAGATACGCAGTATTTT.